The clone carrying this T cell receptor (beta chain) was counted only a few times. Trimming removed 9 bases from V and 0 bases from J; junction bases left unmatched: 8. The germline CDR1 and CDR2 sequences are MNHEY and SMNVEV (reference sequence). This CDR3 contains 15 residues. These data belong to a study of Graves' ophthalmopathy and Graves' hyperthyroidism. Scientists amplified the TCR beta CDR3 regions from RNA transcripts. First-round RT-PCR with HTBI primers preceded a second-round multiplex PCR. Using its own MiXCR run on the multiplex PCR reads, TCRdb lists one record per CDR3 protein. The top ten clones hold roughly 7.4% of a sample with 620,000 or so distinct CDR3 sequences, 22% of them seen once.

The gene calls are TRBV27 and TRBJ1-5, with 7 bases that match TRBD1. The sample taken for sequencing was peripheral blood. The TCR was taken from a woman aged 18 to 35 with stable Graves' hyperthyroidism. Some clones in this sample may be carry-over from other donors' samples. The CDR3 spells CASTKTGNSNQPQHF. CDR3 DNA sequence: TGTGCCAGTACAAAGACAGGGAATAGCAATCAGCCCCAGCATTTT.